Below, 7 T cell receptor beta chains from the same sample are listed, as sequenced in a study of OX40 agonist ivuxolimab in advanced cancers. Profiled with immunoSEQ multiplex PCR; TCRdb holds only in-frame clones, not every one. Of fewer than 40,000 clones detected, 65% to 80% appear once; the ten largest clones hold approximately 12%. The source material was CD4+ or CD8+ T cells sorted from blood, sampled in a trial of the OX40 agonist ivuxolimab. The source of these receptors is an adult with an advanced solid tumor such as melanoma, head and neck, liver or kidney cancer.

This chain joins TRBV2 and TRBJ1-2; D unresolved. The CDR3 length is 14 residues. Germline assignment: CDR1 SNHLY and CDR2 FYNNEI. V gave up 1 base and J gave up 2 bases, with 8 bases separating them. The CDR3 bases are TGTGCCAGCAGTGAAGGGGCGCTCAACTATGGCTACACCTTC. Residues: CASSEGALNYGYTF.

This chain connects TRBV18 to TRBJ2-5, with 7 bases lining up with TRBD2. Near its end, the DNA agrees better with TRBJ2-7, so the J call may be wrong. There are 14 residues in the CDR3. Per germline, CDR1 KGHSH and CDR2 LQKENI. CDR3 bases: TGTGCCAGCTCACCGAGCGGGGCATCCTACGAGCAGTACTTC. It codes for CASSPSGASYEQYF.

This clone has a handful of counts. V gene TRBV19 combines with J gene TRBJ1-3; D not resolved. The CDR3 is 16 residues long. Germline V CDR1 and CDR2: LNHDA, SQIVND (reference sequence). V lost 4 bases and J 0 bases, leaving 13 bases between the germline ends. The CDR3 sequence: CASSTLTTYSGNTIYF. CDR3 coding DNA: TGTGCCAGTAGTACTCTGACCACCTACTCTGGAAACACCATATATTTT.

The CDR3 coding sequence is TGTGCCTGGAGTCCATACTCGGGGATTAATGAAAAACTGTTTTTT. This sequence encodes CAWSPYSGINEKLFF. The chain couples TRBV30 to TRBJ1-4; the D is unclear. The CDR3 totals 15 residues. Germline V lookup: CDR1 GTSNPN, CDR2 SVGIG (reference sequence). Trimming removed 2 bases at V and 4 bases at J, with 14 bases between.

This clone was seen a single time. V is TRBV5-1 and J is TRBJ2-5, with 12 bases lining up with TRBD2. Germline V gene data show CDR1 as SGHRS and CDR2 as YFSETQ. CDR3 length: 16 amino acids. The J segment lost 5 bases and the V segment lost 4 bases, leaving 9 bases of the junction unmatched. The CDR3 spells CASSPMATSGSETQYF. The CDR3 DNA is TGCGCCAGCAGCCCGATGGCGACTAGCGGGAGTGAGACCCAGTACTTC.

The chain carries TRBV5-1 and TRBJ2-2; D remains ambiguous. Trimming took 4 bases from V and 2 from J, leaving 9 bases between them. CDR1 and CDR2 from the germline V gene are SGHRS and YFSETQ. The CDR3 has 14 residues. The chain's CDR3 is CASSADRNTGELFF. CDR3 nucleotides: TGCGCCAGCAGCGCGGACCGCAACACCGGGGAGCTGTTTTTT.

The chain combines TRBV5-1 with TRBJ2-1, with TRBD2 identical over 7 bases. CDR1 is SGHRS and CDR2 is YFSETQ in the germline V gene. The CDR3 is 18 residues long. Losses at the gene ends were 0 bases for V and 0 bases for J; bases not matched to a gene: 9. The DNA for the CDR3 is TGCGCCAGCAGCTTGGGGGGTCTAGCGGAAAGCTCCTACAATGAGCAGTTCTTC. Its translation is CASSLGGLAESSYNEQFF.